Presented here are 20 T cell receptor beta chains from one specimen sequenced in a study of T cells in Graves' hyperthyroidism and ophthalmopathy. Amplified regions were TCR beta CDR3 sequences from RNA transcripts. Using the HTBI primer set, a first-round RT-PCR was run on the TCR CDR3. TCRdb fed the multiplex PCR reads into MiXCR, producing one record per CDR3 protein. In the table there are fewer than 750,000 distinct CDR3 sequences, more than 45% of which are singletons. Sequenced sample: peripheral blood or thyroid tissue (not recorded which). The receptors originated from a woman under 30 with Graves' hyperthyroidism.

This clonotype occurred a few times. This chain connects TRBV12-3 or TRBV12-4 to TRBJ2-2; 11 nucleotides match TRBD1. The J segment lost 0 bases and the V segment lost 4 bases, leaving 13 bases of the junction unmatched. The CDR3 is 20 amino acids. The DNA of the CDR3 is TGTGCCAGCAGTTACCGGACAGGGGGCCGGCTAGCATCGAACACCGGGGAGCTGTTTTTT. It encodes CASSYRTGGRLASNTGELFF.

The chain employs TRBV6-1 and TRBJ2-5; no clear D gene. The CDR3 is made up of 12 amino acids. In germline, CDR1 is MNHNS, CDR2 SASEGT. The ends were cut back, 6 bases at V and 9 bases at J, with 14 bases in the middle. DNA of the CDR3: TGTGCCAGCAGCGCCTACAATCAGCCCCAGTACTTC. This translates into CASSAYNQPQYF.

At least ten counts were recorded for this clonotype. This rearrangement joins TRBV14 to TRBJ1-2; D perhaps matches TRBD1 (5 bases). With 0 bases removed from V and 8 bases from J, the gap between germline ends came to 10 bases. Germline loops: CDR1 SGHDN, CDR2 FVKESK. The length of the CDR3 is 13 residues. CDR3 protein: CASSQDLRDGYTF. CDR3 nucleotide sequence: TGTGCCAGCAGCCAAGATCTTCGGGACGGCTACACCTTC.

The rearrangement uses TRBV7-2 and TRBJ1-1; TRBD1 matches at 9 bases. Germline CDR1 and CDR2: SGHTA and FQGNSA. Unmatched junction bases numbered 8, after V lost 5 bases and J lost 4 bases. The CDR3 runs 15 residues. Here the CDR3 reads CASSQLGTGSTEAFF. Written as DNA, the CDR3 is TGTGCCAGCAGCCAACTCGGGACAGGGTCCACTGAAGCTTTCTTT.

This clonotype was counted ten times or more. This rearrangement joins TRBV7-3 to TRBJ2-5, with D possibly being TRBD2 (5 bases). The CDR3 loop spans 13 amino acids. V gave up 3 bases and J gave up 4 bases, with 9 bases separating them. Germline CDR1 SGHTA, CDR2 FQGTGA. CDR3 protein: CASSLGVGETQYF. The CDR3 DNA sequence: TGTGCCAGCAGCTTGGGAGTAGGAGAGACCCAGTACTTC. Full variable domain (missing parts from reference TRBV7-3 and TRBJ2-5): GAGVSQTPSNKVTEKGKYVELRCDPISGHTALYWYRQSLGQGPEFLIYFQGTGAADDSGLPNDRFFAVRPEGSVSTLKIQRTERGDSAVYLCASSLGVGETQYFGPGTRLLVL.

The CDR3 DNA reads as TGTGCCACCCAGTCGGGGGGCAGGGACGCTTTCTTT. Its translation is CATQSGGRDAFF. The chain joins TRBV24-1 to TRBJ1-1; D may be TRBD1 (6 bases). Germline CDR1 reads KGHDR; CDR2 reads SFDVKD. The CDR3 is 12 amino acids. Trimming stripped 9 bases from V and 11 bases from J, with 18 bases between.

This clonotype was picked up a small number of times. This may arise from a read error, as a much more abundant clone is one base away. The chain joins TRBV12-3 or TRBV12-4 to TRBJ1-1; D unclear. The CDR3 runs to 12 residues. V dropped 6 bases and J dropped 13 bases, with 18 bases sitting between them. In DNA, the CDR3 is TGTGCCAGCAGGCCCGGGCCCTCTCTTGTTTTCTTT. Residues: CASRPGPSLVFF.

Concerning this clonotype itself: This may be a read error: a much more frequent sequence differs by one nucleotide. The chain has TRBV4-1 and TRBJ2-7; no reliable D call. Trimming took off 1 base at V and 5 bases at J, with 9 bases between the two ends. Germline assignment: CDR1 MGHRA and CDR2 YSYEKL. The CDR3 runs to 13 residues. CDR3 sequence: CASSQGQRDEQYF. The CDR3 nucleotides read TGCGCCAGCAGCCAAGGTCAAAGAGACGAGCAGTACTTC.

Notes on this clonotype: This may come from a read error, since a much larger clone is one base off. V is TRBV7-9 and J is TRBJ2-5, with 7 bases identical to TRBD2. CDR3 length: 10 amino acids. Looked up from germline, CDR1 is SEHNR and CDR2 is FQNEAQ (reference sequence). J was trimmed by 7 bases and V by 8 bases; bases with no gene match: 1. The CDR3 DNA reads TGTGCCAGCCAGCGGGGGACCCAGTACTTC. Amino acid sequence: CASQRGTQYF. The full variable domain, in which reference TRBV7-9 and TRBJ2-5 provide the parts outside the CDR3, is DTGVSQNPRHKITKRGQNVTFRCDPISEHNRLYWYRQTLGQGPEFLTYFQNEAQLEKSRLLSDRFSAERPKGSFSTLEIQRTEQGDSAMYLCASQRGTQYFGPGTRLLVL.

This clonotype was recorded only once. A much larger clone differs by one base, so this may be a read error. This chain links TRBV5-6 with TRBJ1-6, with D uncertain. CDR3 length: 12 residues. Per the germline V gene, CDR1 is SGHDT and CDR2 is YYEEEE. Trimming removed 0 bases at V and 11 bases at J, with 6 bases between. The DNA for the CDR3 is TGTGCCAGCAGCTTGGAAGATACACCCCTCCACTTT. Translated, it gives CASSLEDTPLHF.

Comment on this clonotype: Just one base apart from a much larger clone, this may be a read error. This chain connects TRBV7-4 to TRBJ2-5, with 7 bases lining up with TRBD1. V dropped 5 bases and J dropped 7; count of bases not matched to a gene: 10. Germline V CDR1 and CDR2: SGHVT, SQSDAQ. The CDR3 loop spans 14 amino acids. In DNA form, the CDR3 reads TGTGCCAGCAGCACCTGGGACAGCCCAGGGACCCAGTACTTC. This codes for CASSTWDSPGTQYF. The full variable domain, in which reference TRBV7-4 and TRBJ2-5 provide the parts outside the CDR3, is GAGVSQSPRYKVAKRGRDVALRCDSISGHVTLYWYRQTLGQGSEVLTYSQSDAQRDKSGRPSGRFSAERPERSVSTLKIQRTEQGDSAVYLCASSTWDSPGTQYFGPGTRLLVL.

The J gene is TRBJ1-2, the V gene TRBV20-1; D is undetermined. With 2 bases removed from V and 7 bases from J, the gap between germline ends came to 11 bases. This CDR3 region has 12 residues. CDR1 is DFQATT, CDR2 SNEGSKA, per germline (reference sequence). The CDR3 loop reads CSARRPGGGYTF. CDR3 DNA sequence: TGCAGTGCTAGAAGGCCAGGAGGTGGCTACACCTTC.

In regard to this clonotype: A read error may explain this, as a much larger clone is one base away. V gene TRBV12-3 or TRBV12-4 combines with J gene TRBJ1-5; no clear D gene. This CDR3 has 15 amino acids. V was pared by 3 bases and J by 2 bases, with 11 bases between. This CDR3 is CASSFGRIGNQPQHF. CDR3 DNA sequence: TGTGCCAGCAGTTTCGGGAGGATTGGCAATCAGCCCCAGCATTTT.

This clonotype has a count of ten or more. This sequence joins TRBV29-1 and TRBJ1-1; 9 positions match TRBD1. Germline V CDR1 and CDR2: SQVTM, ANQGSEA. CDR3 length: 13 residues. Here the CDR3 reads CTCGTGTGPGAFF. The CDR3, as DNA: TGCACCTGTGGTACCGGGACAGGGCCAGGAGCTTTCTTT.

This clonotype was found a few times. This rearrangement joins TRBV24-1 to TRBJ1-1; D is ambiguous. The length of the CDR3 is 14 residues. V was cut by 1 base and J by 6 bases, with 11 bases left in between. The germline V gene has CDR1 KGHDR and CDR2 SFDVKD. CDR3 protein: CATSDFFFSPEAFF. CDR3 coding DNA: TGTGCCACCAGTGATTTCTTTTTTTCCCCTGAAGCTTTCTTT.

In its sample, this clonotype was seen many times. The chain has TRBV20-1 and TRBJ2-7; D is undetermined. This CDR3 spans 14 amino acids. CDR1 is DFQATT and CDR2 is SNEGSKA in the germline V gene (reference sequence). Trimming took 3 bases from V and 5 from J, leaving 17 bases between them. The CDR3 DNA follows: TGCAGTGCTAGGAGAGGCAGGTACAGCGACGAGCAGTACTTC. Residues: CSARRGRYSDEQYF.

J is TRBJ1-5 and V is TRBV20-1; D gene uncertain. The ends were cut back, 3 bases at V and 2 bases at J, with 8 bases in the middle. The germline V gene encodes CDR1 DFQATT and CDR2 SNEGSKA (reference sequence). The CDR3 has 13 amino acids. The CDR3 DNA follows: TGCAGTGCTAGTATTGGGGGCAATCAGCCCCAGCATTTT. Translating it yields CSASIGGNQPQHF.

This clonotype was recorded a few times. The J gene is TRBJ2-3, the V gene TRBV2; perhaps TRBD2 as D (5 bases). V lost 8 bases and J 0 bases, leaving 12 bases between the germline ends. Germline V lookup: CDR1 SNHLY, CDR2 FYNNEI. This CDR3 spans 14 amino acids. CDR3 DNA sequence: TGTGCCAGCCCCTCCGGGATGAGCACAGATACGCAGTATTTT. It translates to CASPSGMSTDTQYF.

This chain links TRBV15 with TRBJ2-5; possibly TRBD1 for D (6 bases). V was pared by 5 bases and J by 7 bases, with 17 bases between. Germline loops: CDR1 LNHNV, CDR2 YYDKDF (reference sequence). CDR3 size: 14 residues. CDR3 sequence: CATSAGRGPGTQYF. Written as DNA, the CDR3 is TGTGCCACCAGCGCCGGCAGGGGACCTGGGACCCAGTACTTC.

This chain uses TRBV29-1 with TRBJ1-2; 7 positions match TRBD1. V was pared by 6 bases and J by 2 bases, with 9 bases of the junction left unmatched. The CDR3 has 14 residues. Germline V CDR1 and CDR2: SQVTM, ANQGSEA. DNA of the CDR3: TGCAGCGTGGAGGGGACAGTAGGGAACTATGGCTACACCTTC. Translation: CSVEGTVGNYGYTF. The full variable domain, rest sourced from reference TRBV29-1 and TRBJ1-2, is SAVISQKPSRDICQRGTSLTIQCQVDSQVTMMFWYRQQPGQSLTLIATANQGSEATYESGFVIDKFPISRPNLTFSTLTVSNMSPEDSSIYLCSVEGTVGNYGYTFGSGTRLTVV.